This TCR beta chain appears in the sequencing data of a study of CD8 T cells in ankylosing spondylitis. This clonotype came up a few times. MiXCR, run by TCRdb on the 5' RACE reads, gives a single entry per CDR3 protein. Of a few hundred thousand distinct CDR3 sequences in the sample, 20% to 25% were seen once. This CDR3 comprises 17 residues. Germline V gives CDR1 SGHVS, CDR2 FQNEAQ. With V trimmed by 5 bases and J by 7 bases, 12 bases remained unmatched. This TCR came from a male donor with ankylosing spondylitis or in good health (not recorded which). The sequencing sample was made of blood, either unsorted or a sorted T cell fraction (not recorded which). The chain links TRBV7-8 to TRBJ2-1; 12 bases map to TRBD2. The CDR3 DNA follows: TGTGCCAGCAGCCCACGACTAGCGGGGGTCAATGAAAATGAGCAGTTCTTC. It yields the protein CASSPRLAGVNENEQFF.